This is a list of T cell receptor beta chains from one sample in a study of shared clonotypes between healthy human individuals. Data came from immunoSEQ multiplex PCR; TCRdb stores just in-frame clones and leaves some out. This table holds about 590,000 clones, over 95% found once. Sample: naive CD8+ T cells sorted from blood. The receptor source for this set is a woman between 25 and 40 years old in good health. CDR3s include the opening cysteine and the closing phenylalanine or tryptophan. A D gene is named only where the DNA matches it firmly. Some rows mark clone size as missing; the rest say once, few, many or name a class of expanded clone.

>.|TRBD1|TRBJ1-4|TRBV28
CASSSLAPGQGAAFASEKLFF
TGTGCCAGCAGCTCACTTGCCCCAGGACAGGGGGCGGCATTTGCCTCCGAAAAACTGTTTTTT
>.|TRBD2|TRBJ2-3|TRBV11-2
CASSFSGGDTQYF
TGTGCCAGCAGCTTTTCGGGAGGGGATACGCAGTATTTT
>.|.|TRBJ2-2|TRBV28
CASSLSLPGELFF
TGTGCCAGCAGTTTATCTCTTCCCGGGGAGCTGTTTTTT
>.|TRBD1|TRBJ2-2|TRBV5-1
CASSLGEGQGYTGELFF
TGCGCCAGCAGCTTGGGTGAGGGACAGGGATACACCGGGGAGCTGTTTTTT
>once|.|TRBJ2-5|TRBV7-9
CASSPFSGQETQYF
TGTGCCAGCAGTCCGTTTAGCGGCCAAGAGACCCAGTACTTC
>.|TRBD1|TRBJ2-2|TRBV27
CASRAGTGGSGELFF
TGTGCCAGCAGAGCCGGGACAGGGGGTTCCGGGGAGCTGTTTTTT
>.|.|TRBJ1-4|TRBV6-1
CASSTTGLVEKLFF
TGTGCCAGCAGTACGACAGGTTTGGTTGAAAAACTGTTTTTT
>.|.|TRBJ2-3|TRBV7-6
CASSLVVGSADTQYF
TGTGCCAGCAGCTTAGTGGTAGGGTCAGCAGATACGCAGTATTTT
>.|.|TRBJ2-7|TRBV28
CASNPSPRGEQYF
TGTGCCAGCAATCCATCCCCAAGAGGCGAGCAGTACTTC
>.|.|TRBJ1-1|TRBV7-9
CASSLAVRQGGAEAFF
TGTGCCAGCAGCTTAGCGGTTCGGCAGGGAGGCGCTGAAGCTTTCTTT
>once|.|TRBJ1-5|TRBV5-1
CASSLLPFPVSTQHF
TGCGCCAGCAGCTTGCTGCCCTTTCCCGTCTCAACCCAGCATTTT
>.|.|TRBJ2-2|TRBV6-5
CASSYSPLVGSGELFF
TGTGCCAGCAGTTACTCTCCCCTCGTCGGATCCGGGGAGCTGTTTTTT
>.|.|TRBJ2-5|TRBV19
CASSPGRSRYRETQYF
TGTGCCAGTAGTCCCGGACGCTCACGGTACCGAGAGACCCAGTACTTC
>.|.|TRBJ2-7|TRBV6-1
CASSEGTSTSYEQYF
TGTGCCAGCAGTGAGGGGACTTCTACCTCCTACGAGCAGTACTTC
>.|.|TRBJ1-1|TRBV13
CASSFGANTEAFF
TGTGCCAGCAGTTTCGGGGCCAACACTGAAGCTTTCTTT
>.|.|TRBJ1-1|TRBV11-2
CASSLGHVEGAFF
TGTGCCAGCAGCTTAGGTCACGTAGAGGGAGCTTTCTTT
>.|.|TRBJ1-4|TRBV7-9
CASSLVGMGEKLFF
TGTGCCAGCAGCTTAGTAGGGATGGGAGAAAAACTGTTTTTT
>.|.|TRBJ1-1|TRBV7-9
CASSPVVAGTEAFF
TGTGCCAGCAGCCCGGTTGTCGCGGGCACTGAAGCTTTCTTT
>.|.|TRBJ2-1|TRBV7-9
CASSPTSRATEQFF
TGTGCCAGCAGCCCTACTAGCAGAGCGACTGAGCAGTTCTTC
>.|.|TRBJ2-1|TRBV5-4
CASSLPGNEQFF
TGTGCCAGCAGCTTGCCGGGGAATGAGCAGTTCTTC
>.|.|TRBJ2-7|TRBV28
CASSLGFYEQYF
TGTGCCAGCAGTTTGGGATTCTACGAGCAGTACTTC
>.|TRBD2|TRBJ2-1|TRBV7-9
CASSASSGSQDNEQFF
TGTGCCAGCAGCGCCAGTAGCGGGAGTCAGGACAATGAGCAGTTCTTC
>.|.|TRBJ2-7|TRBV6-5
CASSYASGTYEQYF
TGTGCCAGCAGTTACGCGTCGGGGACCTACGAGCAGTACTTC
>.|.|TRBJ2-1|TRBV27
CASRPGPGVGYNEQFF
TGTGCCAGCAGACCGGGCCCAGGGGTCGGCTACAATGAGCAGTTCTTC
>.|TRBD1|TRBJ2-7|TRBV5-4
CASSLEGTAYEQYF
TGTGCCAGCAGCTTGGAGGGGACAGCCTACGAGCAGTACTTC
>.|TRBD1|TRBJ2-4|TRBV5-1
CASSLGDRGSYGKNIQYF
TGCGCCAGCAGCTTGGGGGACAGGGGGTCTTATGGCAAAAACATTCAGTACTTC
>.|TRBD1|TRBJ1-2|TRBV27
CASSTTGTEVYGYTF
TGTGCCAGCAGCACAACCGGGACAGAGGTTTATGGCTACACCTTC
>.|.|TRBJ1-4|TRBV2
CASSSLGNPNEKLFF
TGTGCCAGCTCCAGTTTGGGAAACCCTAATGAAAAACTGTTTTTT
>.|.|TRBJ2-5|TRBV5-4
CASSLESEETQYF
TGTGCCAGCAGCTTGGAATCTGAAGAGACCCAGTACTTC
>.|TRBD2|TRBJ2-3|TRBV7-9
CASSFFGTSEVRGTQYF
TGTGCCAGCAGCTTCTTCGGGACTAGCGAGGTCAGGGGTACGCAGTATTTT
>.|.|TRBJ2-7|TRBV5-6
CASSLPSSYEQYF
TGTGCCAGCAGCTTACCTAGCTCCTACGAGCAGTACTTC
>.|.|TRBJ2-7|TRBV6-1
CASCLEDTSYEQYF
TGTGCCAGCTGCCTAGAGGACACAAGTTACGAGCAGTACTTC
>.|TRBD1|TRBJ1-2|TRBV15
CATRTGSDYGYTF
TGTGCCACTAGGACAGGATCAGACTATGGCTACACCTTC
>.|TRBD1|TRBJ2-7|TRBV5-6
CASSSPGQGIYEQYF
TGTGCCAGCAGCTCCCCGGGACAGGGGATCTACGAGCAGTACTTC
>.|.|TRBJ2-2|TRBV19
CASSIDREAGELFF
TGTGCCAGTAGTATAGATAGGGAGGCCGGGGAGCTGTTTTTT
>.|TRBD1|TRBJ2-1|TRBV6-5
CASGYRGHEQFF
TGTGCCAGCGGGTACAGGGGGCATGAGCAGTTCTTC
>.|.|TRBJ2-5|TRBV7-9
CASSFGPSGQYF
TGTGCCAGCAGCTTTGGGCCATCTGGGCAGTACTTC
>.|.|TRBJ1-2|TRBV28
CASSLGDTPSYGYTF
TGTGCCAGCAGTTTGGGGGACACTCCCTCCTATGGCTACACCTTC
>.|TRBD2|TRBJ2-7|TRBV27
CASSPGTSGYEQYF
TGTGCCAGCAGTCCCGGGACTAGCGGCTACGAGCAGTACTTC
>.|TRBD1|TRBJ1-4|TRBV6-5
CASSLWTGGNEKLFF
TGTGCCAGCAGTTTATGGACAGGGGGTAATGAAAAACTGTTTTTT
>.|.|TRBJ2-7|TRBV6-1
CASRGYEQYF
TGTGCCAGCAGGGGCTACGAGCAGTACTTC
>.|TRBD2|TRBJ2-2|TRBV6-1
CASSEYVGGPAGELFF
TGTGCCAGCAGTGAATACGTGGGAGGGCCCGCCGGGGAGCTGTTTTTT
>.|.|TRBJ2-7|TRBV27
CASSGRIQYEQYF
TGTGCCAGCAGTGGGCGAATCCAATACGAGCAGTACTTC
>.|.|TRBJ2-1|TRBV28
CASSYPRGGVNEQFF
TGTGCCAGCAGTTACCCCCGGGGAGGCGTCAATGAGCAGTTCTTC
>.|.|TRBJ2-6|TRBV2
CASIAASSGANVLTF
TGTGCCAGCATCGCGGCGAGCTCTGGGGCCAACGTCCTGACTTTC
>.|.|TRBJ2-7|TRBV7-9
CASSLNHEQYF
TGTGCCAGCAGCTTAAATCACGAGCAGTACTTC
>.|.|TRBJ2-3|TRBV27
CASSLGLAPDTQYF
TGTGCCAGCAGTTTAGGGCTAGCGCCAGATACGCAGTATTTT
>.|TRBD2|TRBJ2-7|TRBV28
CASRQGGEGYF
TGTGCCAGCAGGCAAGGAGGGGAGGGGTACTTC
>.|TRBD2|TRBJ2-7|TRBV7-9
CASSLGTSGNEQYF
TGTGCCAGCAGCTTGGGGACTAGCGGGAACGAGCAGTACTTC
>once|.|TRBJ2-7|TRBV10-3
CAIGGGSGYEQYF
TGTGCCATCGGGGGCGGTAGCGGATACGAGCAGTACTTC
>once|.|TRBJ2-3|TRBV2
CAAQESLRDTQYF
TGTGCGGCGCAGGAGAGTTTAAGAGATACGCAGTATTTT
>once|.|TRBJ1-6|TRBV7-9
CASSFSGPPLHF
TGTGCCAGCAGCTTTTCCGGACCACCCCTCCACTTT
>.|.|TRBJ2-7|TRBV6-5
CASRTDSYEQYF
TGTGCCAGCAGAACAGACTCCTACGAGCAGTACTTC
>.|.|TRBJ1-1|TRBV7-9
CASSRPGDTEAFF
TGTGCCAGCAGCCGCCCGGGAGACACTGAAGCTTTCTTT
>.|TRBD2|TRBJ2-7|TRBV2
CASRSRASGSYEQYF
TGTGCCAGCAGGAGCCGGGCTAGCGGGAGTTACGAGCAGTACTTC
>.|TRBD2|TRBJ2-7|TRBV28
CASSDAGGEQYF
TGTGCCAGCAGCGACGCGGGAGGGGAGCAGTACTTC
>.|.|TRBJ2-1|TRBV11-3
CASSGLGGDEQFF
TGTGCCAGCAGCGGCCTAGGTGGTGATGAGCAGTTCTTC